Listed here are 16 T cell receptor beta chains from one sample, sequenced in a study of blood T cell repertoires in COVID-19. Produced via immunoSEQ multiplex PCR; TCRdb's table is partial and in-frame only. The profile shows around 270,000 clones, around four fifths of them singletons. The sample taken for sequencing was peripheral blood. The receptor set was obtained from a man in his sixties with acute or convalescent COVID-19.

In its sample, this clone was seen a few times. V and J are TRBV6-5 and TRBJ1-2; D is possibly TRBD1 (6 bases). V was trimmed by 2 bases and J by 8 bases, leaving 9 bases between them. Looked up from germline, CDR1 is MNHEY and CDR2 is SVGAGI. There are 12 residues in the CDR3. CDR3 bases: TGTGCCAGCAGTTACCCAGGGGAGGGCTACACCTTC. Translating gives CASSYPGEGYTF.

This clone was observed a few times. The chain's CDR3 is CASSPAWTGEETQYF. In DNA, the CDR3 is TGTGCCAGCTCACCCGCCTGGACAGGGGAGGAGACCCAGTACTTC. The chain carries TRBV18 and TRBJ2-5; 9 bases are a match to TRBD1. This CDR3 region has 15 residues. With 3 bases clipped from V and 5 bases from J, the junction kept 7 bases outside the gene matches. Germline CDR1 reads KGHSH; CDR2 reads LQKENI.

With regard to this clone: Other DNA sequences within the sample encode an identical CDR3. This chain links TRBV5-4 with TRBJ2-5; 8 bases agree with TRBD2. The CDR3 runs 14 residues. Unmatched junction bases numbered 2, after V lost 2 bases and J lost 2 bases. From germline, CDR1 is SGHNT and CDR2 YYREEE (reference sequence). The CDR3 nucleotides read TGTGCCAGCAGCTTAGCGGGGGCGCAAGAGACCCAGTACTTC. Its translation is CASSLAGAQETQYF.

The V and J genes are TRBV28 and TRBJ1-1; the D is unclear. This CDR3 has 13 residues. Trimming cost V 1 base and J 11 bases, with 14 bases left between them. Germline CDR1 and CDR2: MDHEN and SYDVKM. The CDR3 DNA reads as TGTGCCAGCAGTTTATTCGGTAGGCTCGGGGCTTTCTTT. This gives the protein CASSLFGRLGAFF.

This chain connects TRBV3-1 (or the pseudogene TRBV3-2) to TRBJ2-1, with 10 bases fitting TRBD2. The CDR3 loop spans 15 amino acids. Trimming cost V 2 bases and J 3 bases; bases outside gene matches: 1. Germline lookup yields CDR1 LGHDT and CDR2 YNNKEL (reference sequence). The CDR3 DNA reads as TGTGCCAGCAGCCAAAGCGGGAGGGTCTACAATGAGCAGTTCTTC. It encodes CASSQSGRVYNEQFF.

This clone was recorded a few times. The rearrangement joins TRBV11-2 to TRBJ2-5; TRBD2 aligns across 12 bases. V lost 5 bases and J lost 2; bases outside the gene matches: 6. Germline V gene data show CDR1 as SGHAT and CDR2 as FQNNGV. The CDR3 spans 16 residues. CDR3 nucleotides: TGTGCCAGCAGCGAACTAGCGGGGGGCCTTCAAGAGACCCAGTACTTC. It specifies CASSELAGGLQETQYF.

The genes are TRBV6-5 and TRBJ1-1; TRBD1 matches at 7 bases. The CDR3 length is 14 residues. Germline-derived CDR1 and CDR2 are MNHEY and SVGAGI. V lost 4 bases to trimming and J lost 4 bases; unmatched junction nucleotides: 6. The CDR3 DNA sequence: TGTGCCAGCAGTTCGACAGGGATAAGCACTGAAGCTTTCTTT. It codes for CASSSTGISTEAFF.

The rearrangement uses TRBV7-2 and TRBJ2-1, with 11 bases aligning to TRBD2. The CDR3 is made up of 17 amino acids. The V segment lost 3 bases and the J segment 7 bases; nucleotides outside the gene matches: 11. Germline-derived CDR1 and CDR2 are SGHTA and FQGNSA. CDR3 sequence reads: CASSFFRSGGVTNEQFF. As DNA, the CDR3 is TGTGCCAGCAGCTTTTTTCGTAGCGGGGGGGTGACAAATGAGCAGTTCTTC.

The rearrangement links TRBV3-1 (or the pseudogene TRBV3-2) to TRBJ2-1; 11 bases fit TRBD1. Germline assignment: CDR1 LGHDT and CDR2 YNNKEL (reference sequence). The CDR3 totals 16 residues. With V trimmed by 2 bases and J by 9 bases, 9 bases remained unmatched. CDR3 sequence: CASSQLGQGALAEQFF. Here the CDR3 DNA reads TGTGCCAGCAGCCAACTAGGACAGGGGGCTCTTGCTGAGCAGTTCTTC.

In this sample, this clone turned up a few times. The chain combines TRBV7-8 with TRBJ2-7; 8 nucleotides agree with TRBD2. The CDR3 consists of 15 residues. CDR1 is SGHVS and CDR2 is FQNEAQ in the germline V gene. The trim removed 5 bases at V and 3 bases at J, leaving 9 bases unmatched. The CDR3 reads CASSLRALAGYEQYF. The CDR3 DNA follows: TGTGCCAGCAGCCTCCGGGCCCTAGCGGGCTACGAGCAGTACTTC.

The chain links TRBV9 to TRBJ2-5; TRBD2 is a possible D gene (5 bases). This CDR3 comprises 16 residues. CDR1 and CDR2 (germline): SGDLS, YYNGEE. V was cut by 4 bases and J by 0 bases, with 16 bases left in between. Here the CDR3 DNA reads TGTGCCAGCAGCCCCCGGGGAAAAGGAGACCAAGAGACCCAGTACTTC. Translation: CASSPRGKGDQETQYF.

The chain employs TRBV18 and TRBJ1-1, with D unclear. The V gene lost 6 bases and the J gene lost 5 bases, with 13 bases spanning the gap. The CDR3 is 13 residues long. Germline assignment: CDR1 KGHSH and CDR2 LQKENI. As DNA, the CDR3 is TGTGCCAGCTCTAACTCCCGCGAAACTGAAGCTTTCTTT. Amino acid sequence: CASSNSRETEAFF.

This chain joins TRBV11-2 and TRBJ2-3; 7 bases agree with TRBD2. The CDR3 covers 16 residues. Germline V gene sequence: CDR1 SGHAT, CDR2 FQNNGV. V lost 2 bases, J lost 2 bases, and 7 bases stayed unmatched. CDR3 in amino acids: CASSLSASGDTDTQYF. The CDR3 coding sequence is TGTGCCAGCAGCTTATCGGCTAGCGGCGACACAGATACGCAGTATTTT.

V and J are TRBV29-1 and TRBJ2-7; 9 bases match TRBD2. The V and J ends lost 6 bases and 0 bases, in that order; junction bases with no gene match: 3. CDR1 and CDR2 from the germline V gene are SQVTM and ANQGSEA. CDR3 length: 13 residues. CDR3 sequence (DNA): TGCAGCGTGCGGGGGGGGAGCTCCTACGAGCAGTACTTC. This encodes CSVRGGSSYEQYF.

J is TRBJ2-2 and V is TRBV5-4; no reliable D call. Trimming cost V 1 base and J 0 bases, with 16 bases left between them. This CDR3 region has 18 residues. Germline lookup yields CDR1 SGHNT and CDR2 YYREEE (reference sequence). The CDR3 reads CASSLRMRPGANTGELFF. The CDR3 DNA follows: TGTGCCAGCAGCTTGAGGATGCGACCAGGCGCGAACACCGGGGAGCTGTTTTTT.

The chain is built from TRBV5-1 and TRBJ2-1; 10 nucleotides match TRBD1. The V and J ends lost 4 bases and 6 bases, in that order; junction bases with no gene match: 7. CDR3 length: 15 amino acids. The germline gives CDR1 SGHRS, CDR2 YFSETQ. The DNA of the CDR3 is TGCGCCAGCAGCCAGACAGGGGGCCCCTCCAATGAGCAGTTCTTC. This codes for CASSQTGGPSNEQFF.